This T cell receptor beta chain emerged from a study of somatic mutations in cytotoxic T cells in rheumatoid arthritis. The CDR3 sequence is 17 residues long. Germline CDR1 is LNHNV and CDR2 is YYDKDF (reference sequence). Trimming took 0 bases from V and 7 from J; bases not matched to a gene: 13. Some clones are missing from TCRdb's copy, which holds only in-frame ones; the method was immunoSEQ multiplex PCR. The sample records a few thousand clones, 70% to 90% being singletons. The TCR was taken from a woman aged 60-75 years with rheumatoid arthritis. J is TRBJ2-7 and V is TRBV15, with 9 bases lining up with TRBD2. The sequencing input was CD8+ T cells sorted from blood. CDR3 sequence: CATSRDSVVAGVGEQYF. The CDR3 region has the DNA TGTGCCACCAGCAGAGATAGTGTAGTAGCGGGAGTCGGAGAGCAGTACTTC.